Listed below are T cell receptor beta chains from one sample, sequenced in a study of cytomegalovirus exposure and HLA in healthy donors. The repertoire was sequenced with immunoSEQ multiplex PCR; TCRdb's copy has only in-frame clones and lacks some. The table includes about 130,000 clones, under 12% detected once. The source material was PBMCs. Source of these receptors: a woman aged 18-35 years in good health and CMV-seropositive. Each CDR3 is given with its conserved first and last residue. The order of the fields is V gene, D gene, J gene, clone size, CDR3 DNA, CDR3 protein. The D gene is left open where the match is weak. Clone size is stated in some rows and not others, as once, few, many or a class when expanded.

v_gene: TRBV30
d_gene: -
j_gene: TRBJ2-7
abundance: few
CDR3nt: TGTGCCTGGAGTGTACATCACAGTTTACACGAGCAGTACTTC
CDR3aa: CAWSVHHSLHEQYF

v_gene: TRBV30
d_gene: TRBD1
j_gene: TRBJ1-1
abundance: -
CDR3nt: TGTGCCTGGAAGGGACAGTTTTTTGCTGAAGCTTTCTTT
CDR3aa: CAWKGQFFAEAFF

v_gene: TRBV7-9
d_gene: -
j_gene: TRBJ2-7
abundance: -
CDR3nt: TGTGCCAGCAGCTCAATCCGGGACTCGGAATACGAGCAGTACTTC
CDR3aa: CASSSIRDSEYEQYF

v_gene: TRBV4-2
d_gene: -
j_gene: TRBJ2-1
abundance: few
CDR3nt: TGTGCCAGCAGCCAAGATCATGGTGAGCCCTACAATGAGCAGTTCTTC
CDR3aa: CASSQDHGEPYNEQFF

v_gene: TRBV5-6
d_gene: -
j_gene: TRBJ2-7
abundance: few
CDR3nt: TGTGCCAGCAGCCCGACGGGCCTCCCAGGAGGATACGAGCAGTACTTC
CDR3aa: CASSPTGLPGGYEQYF

v_gene: TRBV28
d_gene: TRBD1
j_gene: TRBJ2-7
abundance: few
CDR3nt: TGTGCCAGCAGTTTAGTAGGTTGGGACAGATGGGGTGAGCAGTACTTC
CDR3aa: CASSLVGWDRWGEQYF

v_gene: TRBV28
d_gene: TRBD2
j_gene: TRBJ2-3
abundance: few
CDR3nt: TGTGCCAGCAGTTTAACTGCGGGAGGGGGGGCGGATACGCAGTATTTT
CDR3aa: CASSLTAGGGADTQYF

v_gene: TRBV5-1
d_gene: -
j_gene: TRBJ1-4
abundance: -
CDR3nt: TGCGCCAGCAGACCAGGGGCGGACGAAAAACTGTTTTTT
CDR3aa: CASRPGADEKLFF

v_gene: TRBV15
d_gene: -
j_gene: TRBJ2-1
abundance: -
CDR3nt: TGTGCCACCAGCAGAGCATACAATGAGCAGTTCTTC
CDR3aa: CATSRAYNEQFF

v_gene: TRBV6-1
d_gene: TRBD1
j_gene: TRBJ1-6
abundance: -
CDR3nt: TGTGCCAGCAGTGAAGCCCCAGGGGGTAATTCACCCCTCCACTTT
CDR3aa: CASSEAPGGNSPLHF

v_gene: TRBV30
d_gene: TRBD2
j_gene: TRBJ2-1
abundance: few
CDR3nt: TGTGCCTGGGGAAGTAGCGGGTCGGTTTACTACAATGAGCAGTTCTTC
CDR3aa: CAWGSSGSVYYNEQFF

v_gene: TRBV19
d_gene: -
j_gene: TRBJ1-1
abundance: -
CDR3nt: TGTGCCAGTAGTATAGATCTGGACAGCCCGACTGAAGCTTTCTTT
CDR3aa: CASSIDLDSPTEAFF

v_gene: TRBV6-1
d_gene: -
j_gene: TRBJ1-2
abundance: few
CDR3nt: TGTGCCAGCAGTCCTTACCCAGGGGCCCCCGGCTACACCTTC
CDR3aa: CASSPYPGAPGYTF

v_gene: TRBV6-1
d_gene: TRBD1
j_gene: TRBJ1-5
abundance: few
CDR3nt: TGTGCCAGCAGTGAGGGGTCGGGGACAGGTCACGAGCCCCAGCATTTT
CDR3aa: CASSEGSGTGHEPQHF

v_gene: TRBV27
d_gene: TRBD2
j_gene: TRBJ2-3
abundance: once
CDR3nt: TGTGCCAGCAGCCGAGGACTAGCCACCACAGATACGCAGTATTTT
CDR3aa: CASSRGLATTDTQYF

v_gene: TRBV29-1
d_gene: -
j_gene: TRBJ1-2
abundance: few
CDR3nt: TGCAGCGTTGAATCAGATGATCTTAACTATGGCTACACCTTC
CDR3aa: CSVESDDLNYGYTF

v_gene: TRBV5-6
d_gene: -
j_gene: TRBJ2-3
abundance: few
CDR3nt: TGTGCCAGCAGCTCCAAAACTAGTTCCCTCTACACAGATACGCAGTATTTT
CDR3aa: CASSSKTSSLYTDTQYF

v_gene: TRBV19
d_gene: TRBD2
j_gene: TRBJ2-7
abundance: few
CDR3nt: TGTGCCAGTAGCCAGATAGCGGGAAATACCTACGAGCAGTACTTC
CDR3aa: CASSQIAGNTYEQYF

v_gene: TRBV7-9
d_gene: TRBD2
j_gene: TRBJ2-3
abundance: -
CDR3nt: TGTGCCAGCAGTTTTCACCTAGCGGCCCTGCCCCCCACGCAGTATTTT
CDR3aa: CASSFHLAALPPTQYF

v_gene: TRBV5-4
d_gene: TRBD1
j_gene: TRBJ1-2
abundance: few
CDR3nt: TGTGCCAGCAGCTTGGTCTTCGGACAGGGCAATAACTATGGCTACACCTTC
CDR3aa: CASSLVFGQGNNYGYTF

v_gene: TRBV19
d_gene: TRBD1
j_gene: TRBJ1-5
abundance: few
CDR3nt: TGTGCCAGTAGTATACGAACCGGGACAGTCCCCCAGCCCCAGCATTTT
CDR3aa: CASSIRTGTVPQPQHF

v_gene: TRBV2
d_gene: TRBD1
j_gene: TRBJ1-5
abundance: few
CDR3nt: TGTGCCAGCAGTATTACAGGGGGCGGAAGCAATCAGCCCCAGCATTTT
CDR3aa: CASSITGGGSNQPQHF

v_gene: TRBV27
d_gene: -
j_gene: TRBJ1-1
abundance: -
CDR3nt: TGTGCCAGCAGTTTAAATACAGGCGCTGAAGCTTTCTTT
CDR3aa: CASSLNTGAEAFF

v_gene: TRBV19
d_gene: -
j_gene: TRBJ2-4
abundance: -
CDR3nt: TGTGCCAGTAAAGTCCCAGACCGGGAGTCGGGTATTCAGTACTTC
CDR3aa: CASKVPDRESGIQYF

v_gene: TRBV5-1
d_gene: -
j_gene: TRBJ2-7
abundance: -
CDR3nt: TGCGCCAGCAGCTTGGCAGGAACGGGGTCCGAGCAGTACTTC
CDR3aa: CASSLAGTGSEQYF

v_gene: TRBV7-9
d_gene: -
j_gene: TRBJ1-1
abundance: few
CDR3nt: TGTGCCAGCAGCTTAGCCTTGGGGAGCACTGAAGCTTTCTTT
CDR3aa: CASSLALGSTEAFF

v_gene: TRBV11-2
d_gene: -
j_gene: TRBJ2-3
abundance: few
CDR3nt: TGTGCCAGCAGCCGATCCCCAGGGAGCACAGATACGCAGTATTTT
CDR3aa: CASSRSPGSTDTQYF

v_gene: TRBV6-5
d_gene: -
j_gene: TRBJ1-3
abundance: -
CDR3nt: TGTGCCAGCAGTTACTGGGGGAGGACTGGAAACACCATATATTTT
CDR3aa: CASSYWGRTGNTIYF

v_gene: TRBV7-9
d_gene: -
j_gene: TRBJ2-7
abundance: -
CDR3nt: TGTGCCAGCAGCTTTTCAGGGGTACCGTACGAGCAGTACTTC
CDR3aa: CASSFSGVPYEQYF

v_gene: TRBV2
d_gene: TRBD1
j_gene: TRBJ1-3
abundance: few
CDR3nt: TGTGCCAGCAGGCGGGGACAGCTCAACTCTGGAAACACCATATATTTT
CDR3aa: CASRRGQLNSGNTIYF

v_gene: TRBV6-6
d_gene: TRBD2
j_gene: TRBJ2-1
abundance: -
CDR3nt: TGTGCCAGCACTTGGCTAGCGGGAGCTCAGGAGCAGTTCTTC
CDR3aa: CASTWLAGAQEQFF